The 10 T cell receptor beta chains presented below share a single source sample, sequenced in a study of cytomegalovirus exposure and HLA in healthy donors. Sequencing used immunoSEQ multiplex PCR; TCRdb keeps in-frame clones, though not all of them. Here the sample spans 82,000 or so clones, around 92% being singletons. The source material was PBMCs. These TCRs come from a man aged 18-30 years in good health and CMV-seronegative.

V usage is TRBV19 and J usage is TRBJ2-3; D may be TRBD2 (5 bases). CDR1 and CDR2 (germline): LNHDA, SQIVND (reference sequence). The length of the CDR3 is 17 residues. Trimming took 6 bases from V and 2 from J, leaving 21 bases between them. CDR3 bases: TGTGCCAGTAGGGGCGGGTCCACGAATAAGAACACAGATACGCAGTATTTT. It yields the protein CASRGGSTNKNTDTQYF.

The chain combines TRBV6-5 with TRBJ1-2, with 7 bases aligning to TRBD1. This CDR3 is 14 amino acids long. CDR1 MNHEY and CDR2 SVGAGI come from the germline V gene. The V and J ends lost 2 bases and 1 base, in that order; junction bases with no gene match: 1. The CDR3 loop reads CASSYQGDNYGYTF. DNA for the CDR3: TGTGCCAGCAGTTACCAGGGGGATAACTATGGCTACACCTTC.

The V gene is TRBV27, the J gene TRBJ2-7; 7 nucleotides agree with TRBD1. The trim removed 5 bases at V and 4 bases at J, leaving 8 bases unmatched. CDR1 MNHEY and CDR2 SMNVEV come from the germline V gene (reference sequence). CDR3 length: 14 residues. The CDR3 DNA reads TGTGCCAGCAGTCCCCGACAGGGTTGGTACGAGCAGTACTTC. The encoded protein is CASSPRQGWYEQYF.

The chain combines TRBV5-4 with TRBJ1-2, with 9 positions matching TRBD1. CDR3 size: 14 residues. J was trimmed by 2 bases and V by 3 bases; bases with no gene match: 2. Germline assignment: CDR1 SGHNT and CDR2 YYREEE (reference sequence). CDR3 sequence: CASSSGQGNYGYTF. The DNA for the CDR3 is TGTGCCAGCAGCTCCGGACAGGGGAACTATGGCTACACCTTC.

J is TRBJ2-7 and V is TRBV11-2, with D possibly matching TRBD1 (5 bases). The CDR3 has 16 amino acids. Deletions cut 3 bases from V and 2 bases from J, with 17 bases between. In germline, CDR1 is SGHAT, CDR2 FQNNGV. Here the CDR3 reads CASSLDEGAPTYEQYF. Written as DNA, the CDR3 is TGTGCCAGCAGCTTGGACGAAGGGGCCCCAACCTACGAGCAGTACTTC.

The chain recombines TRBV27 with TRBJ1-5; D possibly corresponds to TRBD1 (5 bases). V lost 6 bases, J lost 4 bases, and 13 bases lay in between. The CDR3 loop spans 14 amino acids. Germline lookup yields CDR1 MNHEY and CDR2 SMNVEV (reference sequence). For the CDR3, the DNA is TGTGCCAGCAGCTTTCAGGGAGGAAATCAGCCCCAGCATTTT. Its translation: CASSFQGGNQPQHF.

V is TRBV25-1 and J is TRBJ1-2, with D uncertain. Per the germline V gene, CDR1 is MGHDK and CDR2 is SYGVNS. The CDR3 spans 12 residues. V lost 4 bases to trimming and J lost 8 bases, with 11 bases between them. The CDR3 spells CASSGTSGGYTF. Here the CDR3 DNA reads TGTGCCAGCAGTGGCACATCGGGAGGCTACACCTTC.

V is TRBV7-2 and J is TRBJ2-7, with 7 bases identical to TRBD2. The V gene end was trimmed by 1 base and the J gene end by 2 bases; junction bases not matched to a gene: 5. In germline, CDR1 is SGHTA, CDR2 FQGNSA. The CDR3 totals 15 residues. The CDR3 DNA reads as TGTGCCAGCAGCTTAGGTAGCGGGCTACCCTACGAGCAGTACTTC. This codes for CASSLGSGLPYEQYF.

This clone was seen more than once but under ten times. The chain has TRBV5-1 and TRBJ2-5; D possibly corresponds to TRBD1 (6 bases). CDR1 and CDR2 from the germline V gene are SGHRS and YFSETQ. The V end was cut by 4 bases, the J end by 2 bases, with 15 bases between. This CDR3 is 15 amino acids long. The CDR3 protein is CASSPRPTGQETQYF. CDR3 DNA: TGCGCCAGCAGCCCACGCCCGACAGGACAAGAGACCCAGTACTTC.

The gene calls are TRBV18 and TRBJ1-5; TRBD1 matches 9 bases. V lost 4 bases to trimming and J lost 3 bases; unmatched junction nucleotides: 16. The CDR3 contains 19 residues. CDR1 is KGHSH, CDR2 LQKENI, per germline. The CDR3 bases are TGTGCCAGCTCACGCGGACAGGGGACTCGATCAACCTTCAATCAGCCCCAGCATTTT. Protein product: CASSRGQGTRSTFNQPQHF.